These 11 T cell receptor beta chains share one sample of origin, sequenced in a study of blood T cell repertoires in COVID-19. Profiling relied on immunoSEQ multiplex PCR, and the TCRdb table lists in-frame clones only, not all of them. The sample has about 270,000 clones; approximately 90% are singletons. The sequenced material came from PBMCs or T cells enriched from blood (not recorded which). The receptors stem from a man between 40 and 49 years old who had been exposed to COVID-19.

This sequence joins TRBV5-1 and TRBJ2-1; maybe TRBD2 (6 bases). The CDR3 loop spans 15 amino acids. V lost 0 bases to trimming and J lost 6 bases, with 13 bases between them. Per germline, CDR1 SGHRS and CDR2 YFSETQ. This CDR3 reads CASSLGSGVANEQFF. CDR3 nucleotide sequence: TGCGCCAGCAGCTTGGGATCGGGAGTGGCCAATGAGCAGTTCTTC.

This clone showed up just once. This chain links TRBV29-1 with TRBJ1-4, with D possibly matching TRBD1 (6 bases). This CDR3 has 13 amino acids. The germline V gene has CDR1 SQVTM and CDR2 ANQGSEA. Trimming cost V 3 bases and J 6 bases, with 11 bases left between them. CDR3 sequence reads: CSVESPGDEKLFF. CDR3 DNA sequence: TGCAGCGTTGAGTCCCCAGGGGATGAAAAACTGTTTTTT.

The rearrangement joins TRBV7-8 to TRBJ2-5; D is possibly TRBD2 (5 bases). This CDR3 region has 15 residues. The germline gives CDR1 SGHVS, CDR2 FQNEAQ. V shed 7 bases and J shed 7 bases, with 22 bases lying between them. The CDR3 DNA reads as TGTGCCAGCATCCCGGCAGCGGAAGAAAGATTGACCCAGTACTTC. Amino acids: CASIPAAEERLTQYF.

This chain uses TRBV11-3 with TRBJ2-7, with 10 bases identical to TRBD2. The CDR3 sequence is 17 residues long. V trimming: 0 bases; J trimming: 3 bases; junction bases outside the gene matches: 8. CDR1 SGHNT and CDR2 YENEEA come from the germline V gene. CDR3 residues: CASSLDEGLASNYEQYF. The CDR3 region has the DNA TGTGCCAGCAGCTTAGACGAGGGACTAGCGTCTAACTACGAGCAGTACTTC.

This rearrangement joins TRBV19 to TRBJ2-1; D is possibly TRBD1 (5 bases). CDR1 LNHDA and CDR2 SQIVND come from the germline V gene (reference sequence). V was clipped by 9 bases and J by 2 bases, with 11 bases between them. The CDR3 extends over 13 amino acids. The CDR3 is CASAQGTYNEQFF. In DNA form, the CDR3 reads TGTGCCAGCGCCCAGGGTACCTACAATGAGCAGTTCTTC. The full variable domain, with the rest looked up from reference TRBV19 and TRBJ2-1, is DGGITQSPKYLFRKEGQNVTLSCEQNLNHDAMYWYRQDPGQGLRLIYYSQIVNDFQKGDIAEGYSVSREKKESFPLTVTSAQKNPTAFYLCASAQGTYNEQFFGPGTRLTVL.

In DNA, the CDR3 is TGTGCCAGCAGTCCTACCCAGGCTACCTACGAGCAGTACTTC. It yields the protein CASSPTQATYEQYF. The chain is built from TRBV28 and TRBJ2-7; no clear D gene. Trimming left V 5 bases short and J 2 bases short, with 13 bases between. Germline assignment: CDR1 MDHEN and CDR2 SYDVKM. CDR3 length: 14 residues.

CDR3 sequence (DNA): TGCAGCGTTGGGGGGGACAGTTGGAACGAGCAGTACTTC. Its protein product is CSVGGDSWNEQYF. The rearrangement joins TRBV29-1 to TRBJ2-7, with D possibly TRBD1 on 7 matching bases. The V gene's germline CDR1 is SQVTM and CDR2 ANQGSEA. The CDR3 spans 13 residues. Trimming took 4 bases from V and 5 from J, leaving 15 bases between them.

V and J are TRBV13 and TRBJ2-7; D unclear. Trimming cost V 2 bases and J 3 bases, with 2 bases left between them. CDR3 length: 11 amino acids. Germline V gives CDR1 PRHDT, CDR2 FYEKMQ (reference sequence). This CDR3 reads CASSLYYEQYF. The CDR3 DNA reads as TGTGCCAGCAGCTTATACTACGAGCAGTACTTC.

The chain has TRBV28 and TRBJ2-7, with TRBD1 matching over 11 bases. There are 14 residues in the CDR3. V trimming: 6 bases; J trimming: 3 bases; junction bases outside the gene matches: 4. CDR1 MDHEN and CDR2 SYDVKM come from the germline V gene. The CDR3 here is CASSEGTGGYEQYF. CDR3 bases: TGTGCCAGCAGCGAAGGGACAGGGGGCTACGAGCAGTACTTC. The full variable domain, its missing parts supplied by reference TRBV28 and TRBJ2-7, is DVKVTQSSRYLVKRTGEKVFLECVQDMDHENMFWYRQDPGLGLRLIYFSYDVKMKEKGDIPEGYSVSREKKERFSLILESASTNQTSMYLCASSEGTGGYEQYFGPGTRLTVT.

V is TRBV5-4 and J is TRBJ2-7; D perhaps matches TRBD2 (6 bases). The CDR3 runs 15 residues. Trimming pared 4 bases from V and 0 bases from J, leaving 14 bases between. Germline loops: CDR1 SGHNT, CDR2 YYREEE (reference sequence). CDR3: CASSKEGRSSYEQYF. Here the CDR3 DNA reads TGTGCCAGCAGCAAGGAGGGTAGGAGCTCCTACGAGCAGTACTTC.

The chain links TRBV28 to TRBJ1-1, with 8 bases that match TRBD1. The CDR3 length is 15 residues. CDR1 is MDHEN, CDR2 SYDVKM, per germline. J was trimmed by 4 bases and V by 6 bases; bases with no gene match: 10. The CDR3 protein is CASSSPRQGFTEAFF. CDR3 nucleotides: TGTGCCAGCAGCTCCCCCCGACAGGGGTTCACTGAAGCTTTCTTT.